The 28 T cell receptor beta chains below were found in one sample sequenced in a study of glioma-infiltrating T cells. TCR alpha and beta CDR3 regions were amplified from RNA using iRepertoire nested multiplex PCR. TCRdb passed the multiplex PCR reads through MiXCR, listing each CDR3 protein once. The sample lists a few hundred thousand distinct CDR3 sequences; roughly two fifths were seen once. The sequenced material came from glioma tissue, nonneoplastic brain tissue, or PBMCs (not recorded which). The receptor source for this set is a human donor with low-grade glioma or glioblastoma, undergoing nonglioma brain surgery, or in good health (not recorded which).

The chain has TRBV2 and TRBJ1-2, with D possibly TRBD1 on 6 matching bases. This CDR3 region has 14 residues. Germline V gives CDR1 SNHLY, CDR2 FYNNEI. The germline V and J ends were trimmed by 8 bases and 8 bases, with 21 bases remaining between them. CDR3 loop: CASEVRGGPQGYTF. In DNA, the CDR3 is TGTGCCAGCGAGGTCCGGGGGGGGCCTCAGGGCTACACCTTC.

This clonotype was found many times. The chain carries TRBV4-3 and TRBJ2-1, with D possibly being TRBD2 (6 bases). Trimming pared 3 bases from V and 7 bases from J, leaving 13 bases between. The germline V gene has CDR1 LGHNA and CDR2 YSLEER. The CDR3 spans 14 residues. CDR3 in amino acids: CASSQERLGNEQFF. The DNA for the CDR3 is TGCGCCAGCAGCCAGGAAAGACTAGGGAATGAGCAGTTCTTC.

The chain recombines TRBV20-1 with TRBJ2-7; 8 bases match TRBD1. This CDR3 has 14 residues. V lost 0 bases to trimming and J lost 7 bases; unmatched junction nucleotides: 8. CDR1 DFQATT and CDR2 SNEGSKA come from the germline V gene (reference sequence). The chain's CDR3 is CSARDLRTGLEQYF. DNA of the CDR3: TGCAGTGCTAGAGATCTCAGGACAGGGCTGGAGCAGTACTTC.

This clonotype was counted many times. The rearrangement links TRBV6-1 to TRBJ2-3; D tentatively fits TRBD1 or TRBD2 (5 bases each). The V gene lost 6 bases and the J gene lost 2 bases, with 18 bases spanning the gap. CDR1 is MNHNS and CDR2 is SASEGT in the germline V gene. There are 16 residues in the CDR3. The CDR3 loop is CASRVNRRLPTDTQYF. The CDR3 region has the DNA TGTGCCAGCAGGGTTAACAGGCGACTACCCACAGATACGCAGTATTTT.

This clonotype was seen just once. The chain combines TRBV12-3 or TRBV12-4 with TRBJ2-1, with D possibly being TRBD2 (6 bases). The CDR3 has 16 residues. V was pared by 5 bases and J by 3 bases, with 17 bases between. CDR3 nucleotide sequence: TGTGCCAGCAGTCGATTTGCTGGGGGAGGCTACAATGAGCAGTTCTTC. This codes for CASSRFAGGGYNEQFF.

Turning to this clonotype: A read error is possible here, since a much larger clone lies one base away. The rearrangement joins TRBV6-1 to TRBJ2-7; D may match TRBD1 or TRBD2 (5 bases each). This CDR3 spans 14 amino acids. V dropped 8 bases and J dropped 4 bases, with 18 bases sitting between them. Germline loops: CDR1 MNHNS, CDR2 SASEGT. CDR3 in DNA: TGTGCCAGCGGCGCCGAGGGACCAAGGTACGAGCAGTACTTC. It translates to CASGAEGPRYEQYF.

A remark on this clonotype: The CDR3 end shows no conserved phenylalanine or tryptophan, and so a read error is likely. The rearrangement uses TRBV20-1 and TRBJ2-1; possibly TRBD2 for D (6 bases). From germline, CDR1 is DFQATT and CDR2 SNEGSKA (reference sequence). V shed 3 bases and J shed 2 bases, with 17 bases lying between them. This CDR3 has 16 residues. Here the CDR3 reads CSARKEGGTTYNEQFS. The CDR3 DNA sequence: TGCAGTGCTAGGAAGGAGGGCGGGACCACCTACAATGAGCAGTTCTCC.

This clonotype was seen a handful of times. This sequence joins TRBV6-1 and TRBJ2-7; D gene unclear. The germline V gene encodes CDR1 MNHNS and CDR2 SASEGT. The V gene lost 1 base and the J gene lost 5 bases, with 15 bases spanning the gap. This CDR3 contains 15 residues. CDR3 protein: CASSEVIPRPHEQYF. CDR3 nucleotide sequence: TGTGCCAGCAGTGAAGTGATCCCTCGGCCTCACGAGCAGTACTTC.

This chain links TRBV28 with TRBJ2-1; D remains unclear. Germline-derived CDR1 and CDR2 are MDHEN and SYDVKM. Trimming removed 6 bases from V and 8 bases from J, with 11 bases in between. This CDR3 is built from 12 residues. The CDR3 bases are TGTGCCAGCAGCCAATTAAATCATGAGCAGTTCTTC. It codes for CASSQLNHEQFF. Full variable domain (missing parts from reference TRBV28 and TRBJ2-1): DVKVTQSSRYLVKRTGEKVFLECVQDMDHENMFWYRQDPGLGLRLIYFSYDVKMKEKGDIPEGYSVSREKKERFSLILESASTNQTSMYLCASSQLNHEQFFGPGTRLTVL.

The chain has TRBV28 and TRBJ1-1, with TRBD1 as a possible D gene (6 bases). In germline, CDR1 is MDHEN, CDR2 SYDVKM. V lost 1 base to trimming and J lost 4 bases, with 13 bases between them. The CDR3 spans 15 residues. CDR3 coding DNA: TGTGCCAGCAGTTTATTGGGGGCAGGGGTCACTGAAGCTTTCTTT. It encodes CASSLLGAGVTEAFF.

As regards this clonotype: One junction end does not reproduce the germline sequence, and a read error may be involved. The rearrangement uses TRBV6-5 and TRBJ2-1; perhaps TRBD2 as D (5 bases). The J call may be faulty, since TRBJ2-5 better matches the DNA end. CDR1 is MNHEY and CDR2 is SVGAGI in the germline V gene. The CDR3 is 13 amino acids. CDR3 region: CASRYSEKETQYF. The CDR3 region has the DNA TGTGCCAGCCGTTATAGCGAAAAAGAGACCCAGTACTTC.

This clonotype occurred a few times. The rearrangement joins TRBV4-1 to TRBJ1-3; D gene ambiguous. The length of the CDR3 is 15 residues. The V gene's germline CDR1 is MGHRA and CDR2 YSYEKL. The ends were cut back, 0 bases at V and 2 bases at J, with 8 bases in the middle. The CDR3 spells CASSQDSVAGNTIYF. For the CDR3, the DNA is TGCGCCAGCAGCCAAGACAGCGTCGCTGGAAACACCATATATTTT.

This clonotype was observed many times. This rearrangement joins TRBV28 to TRBJ2-7; 10 positions match TRBD2. Germline CDR1 and CDR2: MDHEN and SYDVKM. The CDR3 is 13 residues long. V dropped 5 bases and J dropped 4; count of bases not matched to a gene: 2. The CDR3 DNA sequence: TGTGCCAGCAGTGGACTAGCGGATTACGAGCAGTACTTC. Protein product: CASSGLADYEQYF. Based on the CDR3 plus reference TRBV28 and TRBJ2-7, the full variable domain is DVKVTQSSRYLVKRTGEKVFLECVQDMDHENMFWYRQDPGLGLRLIYFSYDVKMKEKGDIPEGYSVSREKKERFSLILESASTNQTSMYLCASSGLADYEQYFGPGTRLTVT.

This clonotype was seen a few times. The chain carries TRBV4-2 and TRBJ2-7; 11 nucleotides match TRBD1. With 3 bases clipped from V and 2 bases from J, the junction kept 3 bases outside the gene matches. Germline V gives CDR1 LGHNA, CDR2 YNFKEQ. This CDR3 region has 15 residues. CDR3 sequence: CASSQDRGRTYEQYF. The CDR3 region has the DNA TGTGCCAGCAGCCAGGACAGGGGGCGGACCTACGAGCAGTACTTC.

This clonotype was counted many times. The gene calls are TRBV25-1 and TRBJ1-1; D gene ambiguous. Germline V gives CDR1 MGHDK, CDR2 SYGVNS. V dropped 6 bases and J dropped 6 bases, with 14 bases sitting between them. The CDR3 runs 13 residues. Here the CDR3 reads CASRTPGVAEAFF. In DNA form, the CDR3 reads TGTGCCAGCAGGACCCCGGGAGTGGCTGAAGCTTTCTTT. The variable domain in full, with the rest retrieved from reference TRBV25-1 and TRBJ1-1, is EADIYQTPRYLVIGTGKKITLECSQTMGHDKMYWYQQDPGMELHLIHYSYGVNSTEKGDLSSESTVSRIRTEHFPLTLESARPSHTSQYLCASRTPGVAEAFFGQGTRLTVV.

This clonotype showed up many times. This sequence joins TRBV20-1 and TRBJ2-7; TRBD2 aligns across 11 bases. Germline V lookup: CDR1 DFQATT, CDR2 SNEGSKA (reference sequence). J gave up 3 bases and V 5 bases, and 3 bases lay outside the gene matches. There are 13 residues in the CDR3. CDR3 in amino acids: CSAGGLADYEQYF. In DNA form, the CDR3 reads TGCAGTGCTGGGGGACTAGCGGACTACGAGCAGTACTTC.

This clonotype was counted many times. This chain links TRBV28 with TRBJ2-7, with D hard to call. Between the trimmed V and J ends, which lost 5 bases and 2 bases, there was a span of 16 bases. The germline V gene has CDR1 MDHEN and CDR2 SYDVKM. The CDR3 spans 15 residues. The CDR3 nucleotides are TGTGCCAGCAGTCCCCTCATGGCCGCTCCCTACGAGCAGTACTTC. The encoded protein is CASSPLMAAPYEQYF.

The rearrangement joins TRBV20-1 to TRBJ2-7, with D possibly being TRBD2 (5 bases). The CDR3 covers 17 residues. CDR1 is DFQATT, CDR2 SNEGSKA, per germline (reference sequence). V dropped 3 bases and J dropped 2 bases, with 23 bases sitting between them. In DNA, the CDR3 is TGCAGTGCTAGTAGCTCAGCAAGCGGCCCCTGGGCCTACGAGCAGTACTTC. Amino acid sequence: CSASSSASGPWAYEQYF.

About this clonotype itself: One end of the junction varies from germline; a read error may be responsible. The CDR3 bases are TGTGCCAGCTCACCGGGGACTAGCGGGTTCCCCTCCTACGAGCAATACTTC. Amino acid sequence: CASSPGTSGFPSYEQYF. The genes are TRBV18 and TRBJ2-7; TRBD2 aligns across 12 bases. Germline values: CDR1 KGHSH, CDR2 LQKENI. The CDR3 is made up of 17 amino acids.

About this clonotype: The junction and the germline gene differ at one end; a read error may be behind it. The chain uses TRBV20-1 and TRBJ2-2; TRBD2 matches 8 bases. Germline assignment: CDR1 DFQATT and CDR2 SNEGSKA (reference sequence). This CDR3 has 17 residues. CDR3 DNA: TGCAGTGCCACCCAACTAGCGGATTACTCGAACACCGGGGAGGTGTTTTTT. The encoded protein is CSATQLADYSNTGEVFF.

The chain has TRBV20-1 and TRBJ2-5; D possibly corresponds to TRBD1 (6 bases). V was cut by 6 bases and J by 5 bases, with 16 bases left in between. This CDR3 has 13 residues. The V gene's germline CDR1 is DFQATT and CDR2 SNEGSKA (reference sequence). The CDR3: CSAPPQGMETQYF. In nucleotides, the CDR3 is TGCAGTGCACCACCTCAGGGGATGGAGACCCAGTACTTC.

About this clonotype: One end of the junction varies from germline; a read error may be responsible. J is TRBJ1-5 and V is TRBV15, with TRBD1 as a possible D gene (5 bases). CDR3 length: 15 amino acids. Germline CDR1 and CDR2: LNHNV and YYDKDF (reference sequence). CDR3 region: CATSRDTSGYQPQRF. The CDR3 DNA reads TGTGCCACCAGCAGAGACACGTCAGGGTATCAGCCCCAGCGTTTT.

The CDR3 DNA sequence: TGTGCCAGCAGTTTCATCCAGGCGAATGGCTACACCTTC. Amino acid sequence: CASSFIQANGYTF. The rearrangement links TRBV28 to TRBJ1-2, with unresolved D. Trimming cost V 3 bases and J 6 bases, with 11 bases left between them. Germline CDR1 is MDHEN and CDR2 is SYDVKM. The CDR3 is made up of 13 amino acids.

This clonotype showed up just a few times. The rearrangement joins TRBV12-5 to TRBJ2-1; D is ambiguous. This CDR3 spans 15 amino acids. With 1 base removed from V and 9 bases from J, the gap between germline ends came to 16 bases. The germline gives CDR1 LGHNT, CDR2 FRNRAP. CDR3 in DNA: TGTGCTAGTGGTTTGGAGCTCTACGGCCTTGGTGAGCAGTTCTTC. Protein: CASGLELYGLGEQFF.

The chain recombines TRBV28 with TRBJ1-4; 8 positions match TRBD1. The CDR3 contains 14 residues. From germline, CDR1 is MDHEN and CDR2 SYDVKM. Germline trimming cut 9 bases from V and 6 bases from J; bases unmatched to any gene: 9. This CDR3 is CASYRGQGYEKLFF. The CDR3 DNA follows: TGTGCCAGTTATAGAGGACAGGGTTATGAAAAACTGTTTTTT. The entire variable domain, with the rest obtained from reference TRBV28 and TRBJ1-4, is as follows: DVKVTQSSRYLVKRTGEKVFLECVQDMDHENMFWYRQDPGLGLRLIYFSYDVKMKEKGDIPEGYSVSREKKERFSLILESASTNQTSMYLCASYRGQGYEKLFFGSGTQLSVL.

This clonotype was counted a few times. The CDR3 DNA sequence: TGTGCCAGCAGTGAGCACAGCGTTACATCTGGAAACACCATATATTTT. This codes for CASSEHSVTSGNTIYF. This rearrangement joins TRBV6-1 to TRBJ1-3; D ambiguous. CDR1 is MNHNS and CDR2 is SASEGT in the germline V gene. V was pared by 3 bases and J by 1 base, with 13 bases between. There are 16 residues in the CDR3.

The chain joins TRBV19 to TRBJ1-5, with D perhaps TRBD1 (6 bases). This CDR3 spans 16 amino acids. V dropped 6 bases and J dropped 6 bases, with 21 bases sitting between them. The germline V gene encodes CDR1 LNHDA and CDR2 SQIVND (reference sequence). CDR3: CASSPYVQGGGQPQHF. The CDR3 DNA reads as TGTGCCAGTAGCCCATACGTACAGGGCGGGGGTCAGCCCCAGCATTTT.

Concerning this clonotype itself: This may be a read error: a much more frequent sequence differs by one nucleotide. The chain joins TRBV28 to TRBJ1-1; 7 bases align to TRBD1. Germline V gene lookup returns CDR1 MDHEN and CDR2 SYDVKM. The CDR3 runs to 14 residues. The DNA for the CDR3 is TGTGCCAGCAGCCCCCCCAGGGGGTGGACTGAAGCTCTCTTT. Translation gives CASSPPRGWTEALF.